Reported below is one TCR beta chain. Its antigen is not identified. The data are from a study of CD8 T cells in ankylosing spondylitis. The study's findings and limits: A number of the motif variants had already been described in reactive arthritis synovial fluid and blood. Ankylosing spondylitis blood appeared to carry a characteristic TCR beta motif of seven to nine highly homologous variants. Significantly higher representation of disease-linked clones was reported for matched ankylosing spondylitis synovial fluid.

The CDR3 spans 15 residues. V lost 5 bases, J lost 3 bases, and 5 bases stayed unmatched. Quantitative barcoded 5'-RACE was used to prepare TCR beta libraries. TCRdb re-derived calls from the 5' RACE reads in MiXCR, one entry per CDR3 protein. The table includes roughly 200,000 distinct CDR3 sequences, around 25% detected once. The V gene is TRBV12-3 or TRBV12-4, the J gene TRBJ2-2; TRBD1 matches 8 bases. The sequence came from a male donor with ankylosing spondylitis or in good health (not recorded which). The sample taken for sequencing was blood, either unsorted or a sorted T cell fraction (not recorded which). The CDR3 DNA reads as TGTGCCAGCAGTCCCGACAGGGGTGACACCGGGGAGCTGTTTTTT. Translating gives CASSPDRGDTGELFF.